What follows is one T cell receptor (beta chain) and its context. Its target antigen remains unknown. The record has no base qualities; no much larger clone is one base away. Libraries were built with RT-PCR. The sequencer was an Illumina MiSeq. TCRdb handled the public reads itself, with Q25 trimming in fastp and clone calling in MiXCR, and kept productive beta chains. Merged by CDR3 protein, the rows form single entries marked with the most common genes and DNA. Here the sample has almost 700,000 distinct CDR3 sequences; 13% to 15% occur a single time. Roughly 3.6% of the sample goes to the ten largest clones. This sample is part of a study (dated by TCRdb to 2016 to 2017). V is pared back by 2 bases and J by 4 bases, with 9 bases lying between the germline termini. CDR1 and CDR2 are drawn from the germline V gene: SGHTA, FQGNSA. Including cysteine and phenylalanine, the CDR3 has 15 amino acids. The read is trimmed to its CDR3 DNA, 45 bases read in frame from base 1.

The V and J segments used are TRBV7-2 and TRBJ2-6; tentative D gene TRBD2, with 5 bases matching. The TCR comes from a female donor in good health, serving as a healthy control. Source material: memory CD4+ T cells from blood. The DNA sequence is TGTGCCAGCAGCTTACAGTCGGGAGGGGCCAACGTCCTGACTTTC. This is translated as CASSLQSGGANVLTF.